The rows below give T cell receptor beta chains drawn from one sample of a study of cytomegalovirus exposure and HLA in healthy donors. The method was immunoSEQ multiplex PCR; TCRdb's version includes in-frame clones alone and lacks a portion of them. In the table there are 130,000 or so clones, about 74% of which are singletons. The specimen sequenced was PBMCs. The source is a middle-aged man in good health and CMV-seropositive. Both conserved end residues are part of each CDR3. A D gene is named only where the DNA matches it firmly. Clone size, where shown, is once, few, many, or a class for clones that have expanded.

j_gene,v_gene,d_gene,abundance,CDR3aa,CDR3nt
TRBJ1-4,TRBV30,-,-,CAWSVRVKEKLFF,TGTGCCTGGAGTGTACGAGTCAAAGAAAAACTGTTTTTT
TRBJ2-7,TRBV5-1,TRBD1,-,CASSFEGTGTYEQYF,TGCGCCAGCAGCTTCGAAGGGACAGGGACCTACGAGCAGTACTTC
TRBJ2-2,TRBV6-5,-,-,CASSLRGTNTGELFF,TGTGCCAGCAGCCTCAGGGGCACGAACACCGGGGAGCTGTTTTTT
TRBJ1-1,TRBV2,-,few,CASSDIREDTEAFF,TGTGCCAGCAGTGACATCAGGGAGGACACTGAAGCTTTCTTT
TRBJ2-2,TRBV7-9,TRBD1,once,CASSPDGDRVEWITGELFF,TGTGCCAGCAGCCCCGACGGGGACAGGGTGGAGTGGATCACCGGGGAGCTGTTTTTT
TRBJ1-2,TRBV28,TRBD1,-,CASSSPYRGRGYGYTF,TGTGCCAGCAGTTCACCTTACAGGGGGCGAGGCTATGGCTACACCTTC
TRBJ2-7,TRBV5-1,-,-,CASSFAPGRGEQYF,TGCGCCAGCAGCTTTGCGCCTGGCCGGGGTGAGCAGTACTTC
TRBJ2-7,TRBV11-2,TRBD2,few,CASSFLAGASRAHEQYF,TGTGCCAGCAGCTTTCTAGCGGGAGCTTCACGGGCCCACGAGCAGTACTTC
TRBJ2-1,TRBV5-1,TRBD2,-,CASSLGAGGANEQFF,TGCGCCAGCAGCTTGGGGGCGGGGGGGGCCAATGAGCAGTTCTTC
TRBJ2-5,TRBV7-9,TRBD1,-,CASSRSLGRGQGETQYF,TGTGCCAGCAGCCGAAGCCTCGGCAGGGGGCAAGGAGAGACCCAGTACTTC
TRBJ1-2,TRBV5-1,TRBD1,-,CASSFWTGDNYGYTF,TGCGCCAGCAGCTTCTGGACAGGGGATAACTATGGCTACACCTTC
TRBJ1-1,TRBV18,-,-,CASSPDTVNTEAFF,TGTGCCAGCTCACCTGACACGGTGAACACTGAAGCTTTCTTT